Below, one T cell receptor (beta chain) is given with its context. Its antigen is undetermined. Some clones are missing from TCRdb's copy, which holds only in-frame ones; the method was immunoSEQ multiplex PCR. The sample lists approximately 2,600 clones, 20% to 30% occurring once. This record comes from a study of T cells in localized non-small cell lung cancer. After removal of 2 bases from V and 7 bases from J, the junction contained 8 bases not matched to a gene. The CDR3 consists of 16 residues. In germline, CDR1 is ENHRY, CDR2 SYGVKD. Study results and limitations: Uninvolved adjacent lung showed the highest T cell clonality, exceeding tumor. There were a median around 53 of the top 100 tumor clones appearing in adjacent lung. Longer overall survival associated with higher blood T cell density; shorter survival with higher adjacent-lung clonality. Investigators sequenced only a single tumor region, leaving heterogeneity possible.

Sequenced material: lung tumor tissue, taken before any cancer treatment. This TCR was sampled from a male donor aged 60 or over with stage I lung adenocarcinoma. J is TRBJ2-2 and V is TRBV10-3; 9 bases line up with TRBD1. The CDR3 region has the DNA TGTGCCATCAGTGAGCCGGGACAGGGAATTAGCGGGGAGCTGTTTTTT. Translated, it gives CAISEPGQGISGELFF.